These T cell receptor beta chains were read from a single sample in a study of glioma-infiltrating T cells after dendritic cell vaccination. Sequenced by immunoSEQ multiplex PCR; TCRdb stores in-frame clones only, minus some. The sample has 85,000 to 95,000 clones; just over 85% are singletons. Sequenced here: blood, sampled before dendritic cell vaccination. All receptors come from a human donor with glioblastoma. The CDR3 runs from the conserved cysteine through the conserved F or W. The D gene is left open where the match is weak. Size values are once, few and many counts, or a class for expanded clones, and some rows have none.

CDR3 DNA: TGTGCCTGGAGTCCCCGGACAGGAAACAATCAGCCCCAGCATTTT
CDR3 protein: CAWSPRTGNNQPQHF
V gene: TRBV30
D gene: TRBD1
clone size: .
J gene: TRBJ1-5

CDR3 DNA: TGTGCCAGTCACATTCGGGAATACACCGGGGAGCTGTTTTTT
CDR3 protein: CASHIREYTGELFF
V gene: TRBV19
D gene: .
clone size: .
J gene: TRBJ2-2

CDR3 DNA: TGTGCCAGCAGGGGAGGCGGTAGCGGGAGGGAAAACGAGCAGTACTTC
CDR3 protein: CASRGGGSGRENEQYF
V gene: TRBV28
D gene: TRBD2
clone size: .
J gene: TRBJ2-7

CDR3 DNA: TGTGCCAGCAGCTTCCGGGACAGGGGGAACACTGAAGCTTTCTTT
CDR3 protein: CASSFRDRGNTEAFF
V gene: TRBV7-9
D gene: TRBD1
clone size: .
J gene: TRBJ1-1

CDR3 DNA: TGTGCCAGCAGCGATACCGGGACTAGCGGGGCCGGGGAGCTGTTTTTT
CDR3 protein: CASSDTGTSGAGELFF
V gene: TRBV7-7
D gene: TRBD2
clone size: .
J gene: TRBJ2-2

CDR3 DNA: TGTGCCAGCTCACCAATCGGAGGGTACCAAGAGACCCAGTACTTC
CDR3 protein: CASSPIGGYQETQYF
V gene: TRBV18
D gene: .
clone size: .
J gene: TRBJ2-5

CDR3 DNA: TGCGCCAGCAGTCCAGACAGGGGGATCAAAACTAATGAAAAACTGTTTTTT
CDR3 protein: CASSPDRGIKTNEKLFF
V gene: TRBV5-1
D gene: TRBD1
clone size: .
J gene: TRBJ1-4

CDR3 DNA: TGTGCCAGCAGCCCCTACGGGCGGGACGATTTCGAGCAGTACTTC
CDR3 protein: CASSPYGRDDFEQYF
V gene: TRBV9
D gene: .
clone size: .
J gene: TRBJ2-7

CDR3 DNA: TGTGCCAGCAGCTTCTTTGGGCTAGCGGGAGGTATTACCTACGAGCAGTACTTC
CDR3 protein: CASSFFGLAGGITYEQYF
V gene: TRBV7-2
D gene: TRBD2
clone size: .
J gene: TRBJ2-7

CDR3 DNA: TGTGCCAGCAGCTTATTGCGACTAGCGGGAACTGATCAGCAGTGGGATACGCAGTATTTT
CDR3 protein: CASSLLRLAGTDQQWDTQYF
V gene: TRBV7-6
D gene: TRBD2
clone size: .
J gene: TRBJ2-3

CDR3 DNA: TGTGCCACCAGCAGGGGCGGGGGGCCCTACGAGCAGTACTTC
CDR3 protein: CATSRGGGPYEQYF
V gene: TRBV15
D gene: TRBD2
clone size: .
J gene: TRBJ2-7

CDR3 DNA: TGCGCCAGCAGGGGCAGGGGGACCCTCTACGAGCAGTACTTC
CDR3 protein: CASRGRGTLYEQYF
V gene: TRBV10-1
D gene: TRBD1
clone size: .
J gene: TRBJ2-7

CDR3 DNA: TGCGCCAGCAGCTTGGGTCCCGTTACAGGGGGCTTGTACGAGCAGTACTTC
CDR3 protein: CASSLGPVTGGLYEQYF
V gene: TRBV5-1
D gene: TRBD1
clone size: .
J gene: TRBJ2-7

CDR3 DNA: TGTGCCAGCAGCCAAGGGCGGTGGGGACAGGGGGACCCCACCTACGAGCAGTACTTC
CDR3 protein: CASSQGRWGQGDPTYEQYF
V gene: TRBV14
D gene: TRBD1
clone size: once
J gene: TRBJ2-7

CDR3 DNA: TGCGCCAGCAGCTTGGGGGGGTCCAGGGGGCGTTCGAACACTGAAGCTTTCTTT
CDR3 protein: CASSLGGSRGRSNTEAFF
V gene: TRBV5-1
D gene: TRBD1
clone size: .
J gene: TRBJ1-1

CDR3 DNA: TGTGCCTGGAGTGGTGCGGTTGCAGATACGCAGTATTTT
CDR3 protein: CAWSGAVADTQYF
V gene: TRBV30
D gene: .
clone size: once
J gene: TRBJ2-3

CDR3 DNA: TGTGCCAGCAGAGAGGGGGTCAATCAGCCCCAGCATTTT
CDR3 protein: CASREGVNQPQHF
V gene: TRBV6-6
D gene: .
clone size: .
J gene: TRBJ1-5

CDR3 DNA: TGCGCCAGCAGTGGGCGGCGTCAGCTCGTCACAGATACGCAGTATTTT
CDR3 protein: CASSGRRQLVTDTQYF
V gene: TRBV10-2
D gene: .
clone size: .
J gene: TRBJ2-3

CDR3 DNA: TGTGCCAGCTCACCCACACAGGGCTATGGCTACACCTTC
CDR3 protein: CASSPTQGYGYTF
V gene: TRBV18
D gene: .
clone size: .
J gene: TRBJ1-2

CDR3 DNA: TGCGCCAGCAGCCAAGATCTAGGGGCAGAGCCCTACGAGCAGTACTTC
CDR3 protein: CASSQDLGAEPYEQYF
V gene: TRBV4-1
D gene: .
clone size: .
J gene: TRBJ2-7

CDR3 DNA: TGTGCCAGCAGCTCCCGGGACAGGGGAGTATACGAGCAGTACTTC
CDR3 protein: CASSSRDRGVYEQYF
V gene: TRBV7-9
D gene: TRBD1
clone size: .
J gene: TRBJ2-7

CDR3 DNA: TGTGCCAGCAGTTACCGCTATGGCTACACCTTC
CDR3 protein: CASSYRYGYTF
V gene: TRBV6-6
D gene: .
clone size: few
J gene: TRBJ1-2

CDR3 DNA: TGCAGCGTTGGACAGGTGACAGCTGAAGCTTTCTTT
CDR3 protein: CSVGQVTAEAFF
V gene: TRBV29-1
D gene: .
clone size: .
J gene: TRBJ1-1

CDR3 DNA: TGTGCCAGCAGCTCATGGCAGGGGACAAACACCATATATTTT
CDR3 protein: CASSSWQGTNTIYF
V gene: TRBV7-6
D gene: .
clone size: .
J gene: TRBJ1-3

CDR3 DNA: TGTGCCAGCAGCGCGAGAGGACAGGGCTATGGCTACACCTTC
CDR3 protein: CASSARGQGYGYTF
V gene: TRBV9
D gene: TRBD1
clone size: .
J gene: TRBJ1-2

CDR3 DNA: TGCGCCAGTAAAGGCGGGGGTACCACAGATACGCAGTATTTT
CDR3 protein: CASKGGGTTDTQYF
V gene: TRBV5-1
D gene: TRBD2
clone size: .
J gene: TRBJ2-3

CDR3 DNA: TGCGCCAGCAGCTTGGGCCAGGGGATTTCCTACGAGCAGTACTTC
CDR3 protein: CASSLGQGISYEQYF
V gene: TRBV5-1
D gene: .
clone size: .
J gene: TRBJ2-7

CDR3 DNA: TGTGCCAGCAGCCCTGGGGACTCCTCACCCTATGGCTACACCTTC
CDR3 protein: CASSPGDSSPYGYTF
V gene: TRBV9
D gene: .
clone size: .
J gene: TRBJ1-2

CDR3 DNA: TGTGCCATCAGAGGGACAGGCTATGGCTACACCTTC
CDR3 protein: CAIRGTGYGYTF
V gene: TRBV27
D gene: TRBD1
clone size: .
J gene: TRBJ1-2

CDR3 DNA: TGCGCCAGCAGCCAAGGGGGGACAGGGAGCTACGAGCAGTACTTC
CDR3 protein: CASSQGGTGSYEQYF
V gene: TRBV4-1
D gene: TRBD1
clone size: .
J gene: TRBJ2-7

CDR3 DNA: TGTGCCAGCAGCTTAGCCCTAGCGGAGGGTGATACGCAGTATTTT
CDR3 protein: CASSLALAEGDTQYF
V gene: TRBV7-9
D gene: TRBD2
clone size: .
J gene: TRBJ2-3

CDR3 DNA: TGCAGCGTTCTGTACCCCACAAGCGTCTCCTACGAGCAGTACTTC
CDR3 protein: CSVLYPTSVSYEQYF
V gene: TRBV29-1
D gene: .
clone size: .
J gene: TRBJ2-7

CDR3 DNA: TGTGCCTGGAGTGTTACAGGGGGCTATGGCTACACCTTC
CDR3 protein: CAWSVTGGYGYTF
V gene: TRBV30
D gene: TRBD1
clone size: .
J gene: TRBJ1-2

CDR3 DNA: TGTGCCAGCAGTGATCTCTTCAGGGGAGGGAATCAGCCCCAGCATTTT
CDR3 protein: CASSDLFRGGNQPQHF
V gene: TRBV6-1
D gene: .
clone size: .
J gene: TRBJ1-5

CDR3 DNA: TGTGCCAGCAGCCCCCAGGGAGGCGGAGAGACCCAGTACTTC
CDR3 protein: CASSPQGGGETQYF
V gene: TRBV9
D gene: .
clone size: .
J gene: TRBJ2-5

CDR3 DNA: TGTGCCAGCAGCTTACGAGGTCGGACTAACGAGCAGTACTTC
CDR3 protein: CASSLRGRTNEQYF
V gene: TRBV7-2
D gene: .
clone size: .
J gene: TRBJ2-7

CDR3 DNA: TGTGCCAGCAGTTTAGGGCTAGCGGGATACGAGCAGTACTTC
CDR3 protein: CASSLGLAGYEQYF
V gene: TRBV27
D gene: TRBD2
clone size: .
J gene: TRBJ2-7

CDR3 DNA: TGTGCCAGCAGTTTCGGACAGGGTAGGGTGACTGAAGCTTTCTTT
CDR3 protein: CASSFGQGRVTEAFF
V gene: TRBV28
D gene: TRBD1
clone size: .
J gene: TRBJ1-1

CDR3 DNA: TGTGCCAGCAGCGTAGCGCAAGGGGGGGGATCTGGGGCCAACGTCCTGACTTTC
CDR3 protein: CASSVAQGGGSGANVLTF
V gene: TRBV9
D gene: .
clone size: once
J gene: TRBJ2-6

CDR3 DNA: TGTGCCAGTAGTACCGACAGGTACAATGAGCAGTTCTTC
CDR3 protein: CASSTDRYNEQFF
V gene: TRBV19
D gene: .
clone size: .
J gene: TRBJ2-1

CDR3 DNA: TGTGCCAGCAGCGCCGCGAGGGGGGGGAGCTCCTACGAGCAGTACTTC
CDR3 protein: CASSAARGGSSYEQYF
V gene: TRBV9
D gene: .
clone size: .
J gene: TRBJ2-7

CDR3 DNA: TGCGCCAGCAGCTTCGGACAGTTCACTGGGGCCAACGTCCTGACTTTC
CDR3 protein: CASSFGQFTGANVLTF
V gene: TRBV5-1
D gene: .
clone size: .
J gene: TRBJ2-6

CDR3 DNA: TGTGCCAGCAGCTTGTTCGGGAGTAGCGGGGAGCTGTTTTTT
CDR3 protein: CASSLFGSSGELFF
V gene: TRBV5-4
D gene: .
clone size: .
J gene: TRBJ2-2

CDR3 DNA: TGCGCCAGCAGCCCCTCCTTTGGACTCCGCGAGCAGTACTTC
CDR3 protein: CASSPSFGLREQYF
V gene: TRBV5-1
D gene: .
clone size: .
J gene: TRBJ2-7

CDR3 DNA: TGTGCCAGTAGTGCCCCACAGGGAAACACTGAAGCTTTCTTT
CDR3 protein: CASSAPQGNTEAFF
V gene: TRBV19
D gene: .
clone size: .
J gene: TRBJ1-1

CDR3 DNA: TGCGCCAGCAGCTTGGGTAATAGCGGGAGTGCAGATACGCAGTATTTT
CDR3 protein: CASSLGNSGSADTQYF
V gene: TRBV5-1
D gene: TRBD2
clone size: .
J gene: TRBJ2-3

CDR3 DNA: TGTGCCAGCAGTTACGGATTGAGGGTTGAGCAGTTCTTC
CDR3 protein: CASSYGLRVEQFF
V gene: TRBV6-5
D gene: .
clone size: .
J gene: TRBJ2-1

CDR3 DNA: TGTGCCAGCAGCTTAGCTGCGGGGGGGCGGGAGGCCGCTACGCAGTATTTT
CDR3 protein: CASSLAAGGREAATQYF
V gene: TRBV7-2
D gene: TRBD2
clone size: .
J gene: TRBJ2-3